This TCR beta chain came from a study of shared clonotypes between healthy human individuals. Germline CDR1 is SNHLY and CDR2 is FYNNEI. V lost 4 bases to trimming and J lost 8 bases, with 12 bases between them. The CDR3 contains 13 residues. Sequencing was performed with immunoSEQ multiplex PCR; in TCRdb, only in-frame clones are kept and a portion is missing. The sample holds about 2.4 million clones, just over 90% seen once. The clonotype was recovered from a man aged 18 to 29 in good health. J is TRBJ2-4 and V is TRBV2, with a possible D match to TRBD1 (5 bases). The sequencing sample was made of naive CD4+ T cells sorted from blood. Subset noted: CD45RA+ positively selected. The CDR3 loop is CASSGQKSDIQYF. The CDR3 DNA follows: TGTGCCAGCAGTGGACAGAAATCTGACATTCAGTACTTC. Full variable domain (missing parts from reference TRBV2 and TRBJ2-4): EPEVTQTPSHQVTQMGQEVILRCVPISNHLYFYWYRQILGQKVEFLVSFYNNEISEKSEIFDDQFSVERPDGSNFTLKIRSTKLEDSAMYFCASSGQKSDIQYFGAGTRLSVL.